The count of the clone carrying this TCR beta chain is one. The target antigen is unknown. There were likely unrecorded immune exposures, though donors were nominally healthy when sampled. Primers included in the PCR were 60 Vbeta and 13 Jbeta primers. Some clones are missing from TCRdb's copy, which holds only in-frame ones; the method was immunoSEQ multiplex PCR. The sample has approximately 100,000 clones, about 75% seen once. Germline assignment: CDR1 MDHEN and CDR2 SYDVKM. The CDR3 is 14 residues long. Unmatched junction bases numbered 8, after V lost 5 bases and J lost 5 bases. This record comes from a study of cytomegalovirus exposure and HLA in healthy donors. The study's findings and limits: What was likely a sequencing artifact was a cluster of highly shared sequence variants. Cytomegalovirus association was assigned to approximately 160 TCR beta chains. TCR beta chains associated with HLA were, in a later analysis, more clonally expanded than equally common others.

Input material: PBMCs. The sequence derives from a woman aged 40 to 50 in good health and CMV-seropositive. The chain combines TRBV28 with TRBJ2-7; the match to TRBD1 covers 8 bases. CDR3 in amino acids: CASSPPTGVDEQYF. CDR3 bases: TGTGCCAGCAGTCCGCCGACAGGGGTTGACGAGCAGTACTTC.